This T cell receptor (beta chain) is from a study of cytomegalovirus exposure and HLA in healthy donors. Study in general: Sequencing of approximately 190 million T cells in an earlier analysis found about 120 million unique TCR beta sequences.

V was clipped by 5 bases and J by 10 bases, with 11 bases between them. There are 11 residues in the CDR3. Germline V CDR1 and CDR2: SGHTA, FQGNSA. About this clone itself: Its target is not known.

Amplification used 60 Vbeta primers and 13 Jbeta primers. Libraries were prepared by immunoSEQ multiplex PCR; TCRdb keeps only in-frame clonotypes and omits some of them. This table has fewer than 200,000 clones, 60% to 85% appearing once. Points from the study as a whole: The authors listed around 150 TCR beta chains as cytomegalovirus-associated. Accurate HLA-A and HLA-B prediction from TCR beta sequences was reported for most subjects. Most TCR sequences were uncommon, yet certain public TCRs appeared in many donors.

The sequence was obtained from a female donor in good health and CMV-seronegative. What was sequenced was PBMCs. V and J are TRBV7-2 and TRBJ1-1; no clear D gene. The CDR3 bases are TGTGCCAGCAGCGCCACCCGGGTAGCTTTCTTT. Translation: CASSATRVAFF.